A single sample gave rise to the 23 T cell receptor beta chains below, sequenced in a study of T cells after yellow fever vaccination. TCRdb used MiXCR to reprocess the 5' RACE reads, holding one entry per CDR3 protein. The sample has 200,000 to 300,000 distinct CDR3 sequences, more than 3.5% seen once; the top ten hold about 19%. The specimen was PBMCs, collected 15 days after the yellow fever booster vaccination. These receptors were collected from a man aged 18 to 35 who received the YFV17D yellow fever vaccine.

This clonotype was recorded at least ten times. V gene TRBV30 combines with J gene TRBJ1-1; 7 bases map to TRBD1. Germline CDR1 is GTSNPN and CDR2 is SVGIG (reference sequence). V was pared by 2 bases and J by 1 base, with 4 bases of the junction left unmatched. The CDR3 extends over 14 amino acids. CDR3 nucleotide sequence: TGTGCCTGGAGTAAAAGGGACAGGAACACTGAAGCTTTCTTT. Translating gives CAWSKRDRNTEAFF. Full variable domain (rest looked up from reference TRBV30 and TRBJ1-1): SQTIHQWPATLVQPVGSPLSLECTVEGTSNPNLYWYRQAAGRGLQLLFYSVGIGQISSEVPQNLSASRPQDRQFILSSKKLLLSDSGFYLCAWSKRDRNTEAFFGQGTRLTVV.

This clonotype was recorded at least ten times. The chain links TRBV7-2 to TRBJ2-5, with 14 bases fitting TRBD2. The germline V gene encodes CDR1 SGHTA and CDR2 FQGNSA. The CDR3 runs 17 residues. The junction had 8 bases not matched to a gene; V was cut back by 3 bases and J by 5 bases. CDR3 amino acids: CASSLSGTSGGRETQYF. The CDR3 DNA reads as TGTGCCAGCAGCTTGTCCGGGACTAGCGGGGGAAGGGAGACCCAGTACTTC.

This clonotype was counted many times. This chain links TRBV29-1 with TRBJ1-1; tentatively, D is TRBD1 (5 bases). Germline CDR1 is SQVTM and CDR2 is ANQGSEA. This CDR3 comprises 12 residues. V lost 2 bases to trimming and J lost 8 bases, with 12 bases between them. Here the CDR3 DNA reads TGCAGCGTTGAATCCGGGACGCCGGAAGCTTTCTTT. This translates into CSVESGTPEAFF.

This clonotype came up a few times. The CDR3 DNA follows: TGCGCCAGCAGCTTGGGCGACGCTGGAAACACCATATATTTT. Translated: CASSLGDAGNTIYF. This sequence joins TRBV5-1 and TRBJ1-3; D remains unclear. Germline CDR1 is SGHRS and CDR2 is YFSETQ. Trimming took 0 bases from V and 2 from J, leaving 6 bases between them. The CDR3 runs 14 residues.

This clonotype was seen at least ten times. V usage is TRBV7-2 and J usage is TRBJ2-5, with D tentatively TRBD2 (6 bases). V lost 6 bases to trimming and J lost 4 bases, with 15 bases between them. Germline CDR1 is SGHTA and CDR2 is FQGNSA. The CDR3 is 14 amino acids. The CDR3 sequence is CASREGGLVETQYF. The CDR3 bases are TGTGCCAGCAGAGAGGGAGGATTGGTAGAGACCCAGTACTTC. Filled out from reference TRBV7-2 and TRBJ2-5, the complete variable domain reads GAGVSQSPSNKVTEKGKDVELRCDPISGHTALYWYRQSLGQGLEFLIYFQGNSAPDKSGLPSDRFSAERTGGSVSTLTIQRTQQEDSAVYLCASREGGLVETQYFGPGTRLLVL.

This clonotype was counted at least ten times. The J gene is TRBJ2-5, the V gene TRBV30, with D perhaps given as TRBD1 or TRBD2 (5 bases each). Trimming left V 2 bases short and J 5 bases short, with 18 bases between. The germline V gene encodes CDR1 GTSNPN and CDR2 SVGIG (reference sequence). This CDR3 is built from 15 residues. The CDR3 reads CAWSSGDPLRETQYF. The DNA for the CDR3 is TGTGCCTGGAGTTCCGGGGACCCCCTCCGGGAGACCCAGTACTTC.

Ten or more counts support this clonotype. The chain recombines TRBV30 with TRBJ2-4; tentatively, D is TRBD2 (7 bases). The ends were cut back, 8 bases at V and 2 bases at J, with 16 bases in the middle. The length of the CDR3 is 14 residues. The germline V gene encodes CDR1 GTSNPN and CDR2 SVGIG (reference sequence). The CDR3 spells CAGGGARSKNIQYF. In DNA, the CDR3 is TGTGCCGGAGGGGGGGCGCGTTCCAAAAACATTCAGTACTTC. The whole variable domain, filled in from reference TRBV30 and TRBJ2-4, reads SQTIHQWPATLVQPVGSPLSLECTVEGTSNPNLYWYRQAAGRGLQLLFYSVGIGQISSEVPQNLSASRPQDRQFILSSKKLLLSDSGFYLCAGGGARSKNIQYFGAGTRLSVL.

This clonotype has a count of ten or more. The chain couples TRBV5-1 to TRBJ2-6, with D unclear. Deletions cut 7 bases from V and 0 bases from J, with 20 bases between. The CDR3 totals 18 residues. Germline V CDR1 and CDR2: SGHRS, YFSETQ. CDR3: CASGPRKGPLSGANVLTF. In nucleotides, the CDR3 is TGCGCCAGCGGCCCTAGGAAGGGTCCCCTCTCTGGGGCCAACGTCCTGACTTTC. Complete variable domain (other parts from reference TRBV5-1 and TRBJ2-6): KAGVTQTPRYLIKTRGQQVTLSCSPISGHRSVSWYQQTPGQGLQFLFEYFSETQRNKGNFPGRFSGRQFSNSRSEMNVSTLELGDSALYLCASGPRKGPLSGANVLTFGAGSRLTVL.

This clonotype has ten or more counts. The chain links TRBV24-1 to TRBJ2-3; 11 positions agree with TRBD1. The V segment lost 7 bases and the J segment 3 bases; nucleotides outside the gene matches: 2. The CDR3 extends over 14 amino acids. Germline-derived CDR1 and CDR2 are KGHDR and SFDVKD. The CDR3 DNA follows: TGTGCCACCAGCGGACAGGGGGCAACAGATACGCAGTATTTT. It translates to CATSGQGATDTQYF.

At least ten counts were recorded for this clonotype. This chain uses TRBV5-1 with TRBJ2-5, with D uncertain. V lost 0 bases and J 3 bases, leaving 9 bases between the germline ends. Germline lookup yields CDR1 SGHRS and CDR2 YFSETQ. CDR3 length: 14 amino acids. CDR3 DNA sequence: TGCGCCAGCAGCTTGGGAGTACTGGAAGAGACCCAGTACTTC. It is translated as CASSLGVLEETQYF.

The table lists this clonotype with many counts. CDR3 sequence reads: CASSRAGMNEQFF. CDR3 coding DNA: TGTGCCAGCAGCCGAGCAGGGATGAATGAGCAGTTCTTC. The genes are TRBV7-9 and TRBJ2-1, with TRBD1 as a possible D gene (5 bases). V was cut by 5 bases and J by 7 bases, with 12 bases left in between. The V gene's germline CDR1 is SEHNR and CDR2 FQNEAQ (reference sequence). The CDR3 covers 13 residues. Full variable domain (missing parts from reference TRBV7-9 and TRBJ2-1): DTGVSQNPRHKITKRGQNVTFRCDPISEHNRLYWYRQTLGQGPEFLTYFQNEAQLEKSRLLSDRFSAERPKGSFSTLEIQRTEQGDSAMYLCASSRAGMNEQFFGPGTRLTVL.

This clonotype was observed many times. The genes are TRBV5-5 and TRBJ2-1; TRBD2 aligns across 10 bases. Trimming removed 4 bases from V and 8 bases from J; junction bases left unmatched: 0. Germline V gene data show CDR1 as SGHKS and CDR2 as YYEKEE (reference sequence). The CDR3 runs to 12 residues. CDR3 bases: TGTGCCAGCAGCGGGACTAGCGATGAGCAGTTCTTC. This gives the protein CASSGTSDEQFF.

At least ten counts were recorded for this clonotype. The chain employs TRBV11-2 and TRBJ2-1; 10 bases fit TRBD1. The V segment lost 4 bases and the J segment 8 bases; nucleotides outside the gene matches: 2. The CDR3 consists of 13 residues. From germline, CDR1 is SGHAT and CDR2 FQNNGV. The CDR3, as DNA: TGTGCCAGCAGCTCGACAGGGGGCGATGAGCAGTTCTTC. It is translated as CASSSTGGDEQFF.

This clonotype has ten or more counts. The CDR3 here is CASSLEIRGHTEAFF. CDR3 sequence (DNA): TGTGCCAGCAGCTTAGAGATACGCGGTCACACTGAAGCTTTCTTT. The V gene is TRBV11-2, the J gene TRBJ1-1; no clear D. The CDR3 length is 15 residues. V was shortened by 0 bases and J by 3 bases, with 11 bases between the two germline ends. Germline CDR1 is SGHAT and CDR2 is FQNNGV.

This clonotype occurred many times. The chain is built from TRBV2 and TRBJ1-2; D remains unclear. There are 13 residues in the CDR3. V dropped 4 bases and J dropped 1 base, with 7 bases sitting between them. Germline V gives CDR1 SNHLY, CDR2 FYNNEI. CDR3 sequence (DNA): TGTGCCAGCAGTGGGGATTTTAACTATGGCTACACCTTC. Protein sequence: CASSGDFNYGYTF.

This clonotype was seen a single time. The V and J genes are TRBV20-1 and TRBJ2-3; 8 positions agree with TRBD2. Germline loops: CDR1 DFQATT, CDR2 SNEGSKA (reference sequence). This CDR3 contains 15 residues. V was clipped by 1 base and J by 2 bases; unmatched bases: 5. The CDR3 DNA follows: TGCAGTGCTAGAGTTCGGGGGGGGGACACAGATACGCAGTATTTT. It encodes CSARVRGGDTDTQYF.

This clonotype was seen at least ten times. The chain has TRBV27 and TRBJ2-3; no definite D call. The CDR3 extends over 14 amino acids. Germline V gene sequence: CDR1 MNHEY, CDR2 SMNVEV (reference sequence). V was pared by 6 bases and J by 5 bases, with 15 bases between. The CDR3 spells CASSFQAPRDTQYF. The DNA of the CDR3 is TGTGCCAGCAGCTTCCAAGCCCCACGAGATACGCAGTATTTT.

This clonotype is medium-sized within its sample. The chain carries TRBV13 and TRBJ2-1; no reliable D call. The germline V and J ends were trimmed by 5 bases and 7 bases, with 9 bases remaining between them. Germline V lookup: CDR1 PRHDT, CDR2 FYEKMQ (reference sequence). The CDR3 has 12 residues. CDR3 sequence (DNA): TGTGCCAGCAGCGCATTGGGAAATGAGCAGTTCTTC. Translating it yields CASSALGNEQFF.

This clonotype was picked up many times. The V gene is TRBV29-1, the J gene TRBJ2-5, with 8 bases matching TRBD1. This CDR3 is 16 amino acids long. After removal of 1 base from V and 1 base from J, the junction contained 8 bases not matched to a gene. Germline-derived CDR1 and CDR2 are SQVTM and ANQGSEA. This CDR3 is CSVEGWTGRLQETQYF. Written as DNA, the CDR3 is TGCAGCGTTGAAGGTTGGACAGGGCGACTCCAAGAGACCCAGTACTTC.

This clonotype appeared many times. The chain is built from TRBV20-1 and TRBJ2-1; TRBD2 matches at 8 bases. Germline loops: CDR1 DFQATT, CDR2 SNEGSKA (reference sequence). The trim removed 0 bases at V and 0 bases at J, leaving 1 base unmatched. The CDR3 has 15 amino acids. Here the CDR3 DNA reads TGCAGTGCTAGAGATGCGGGGGGCTCCTACAATGAGCAGTTCTTC. The encoded protein is CSARDAGGSYNEQFF.

This clonotype was found many times. The CDR3 nucleotides read TGCAGTGCTAGAGATCAGGTTCCTAGCACAGATACGCAGTATTTT. Protein: CSARDQVPSTDTQYF. The rearrangement uses TRBV20-1 and TRBJ2-3, with D uncertain. The CDR3 length is 15 residues. With 0 bases removed from V and 0 bases from J, the gap between germline ends came to 10 bases. Germline V gives CDR1 DFQATT, CDR2 SNEGSKA (reference sequence).

This clonotype was counted at least ten times. The chain joins TRBV6-5 to TRBJ2-7, with D tentatively TRBD1 (6 bases). V shed 2 bases and J shed 5 bases, with 13 bases lying between them. This CDR3 has 14 amino acids. Germline CDR1 and CDR2: MNHEY and SVGAGI. The CDR3 bases are TGTGCCAGCAGTTACACGCCGACAGGAGACGAGCAGTACTTC. Protein: CASSYTPTGDEQYF.

This clonotype was counted many times. The chain carries TRBV24-1 and TRBJ2-1; D is unclear. There are 11 residues in the CDR3. Trimming left V 2 bases short and J 9 bases short, with 4 bases between. From germline, CDR1 is KGHDR and CDR2 SFDVKD. The CDR3 DNA is TGTGCCACCAGTGATTGGGGTGAGCAGTTCTTC. As protein: CATSDWGEQFF.